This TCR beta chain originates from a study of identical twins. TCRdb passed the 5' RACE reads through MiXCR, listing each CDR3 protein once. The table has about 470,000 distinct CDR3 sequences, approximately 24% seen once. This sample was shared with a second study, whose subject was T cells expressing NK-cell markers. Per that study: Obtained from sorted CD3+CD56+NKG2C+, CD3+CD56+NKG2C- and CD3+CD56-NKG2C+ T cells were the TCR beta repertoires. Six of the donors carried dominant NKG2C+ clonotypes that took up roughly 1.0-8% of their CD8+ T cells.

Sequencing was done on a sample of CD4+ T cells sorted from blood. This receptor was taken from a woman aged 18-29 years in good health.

This CDR3 reads CSAPASGRAGEQFF. CDR3 DNA: TGCAGCGCCCCCGCTAGCGGGAGGGCCGGGGAGCAGTTCTTC. This sequence joins TRBV29-1 and TRBJ2-1, with TRBD2 matching over 12 bases. The V segment lost 7 bases and the J segment 10 bases; nucleotides outside the gene matches: 11. The CDR3 is made up of 14 amino acids. Germline CDR1 reads SQVTM; CDR2 reads ANQGSEA.